One and the same sample provided the 3 T cell receptor beta chains below, sequenced in a study of blood T cell repertoires in COVID-19. The data were produced by immunoSEQ multiplex PCR, yet TCRdb's version contains in-frame clones alone and is incomplete. The repertoire holds 75,000 to 100,000 clones, with 75% to 85% as singletons. The sample comprised peripheral blood. The origin of the receptors is a man in his 70s with acute or convalescent COVID-19.

In DNA form, the CDR3 reads TGTGCCACCAGCAGAGGGGGAGGAGCGGGAGGCGAGCAGTACTTC. Translated: CATSRGGGAGGEQYF. The chain combines TRBV15 with TRBJ2-7; 9 nucleotides align to TRBD2. CDR1 is LNHNV and CDR2 is YYDKDF in the germline V gene (reference sequence). V was pared by 1 base and J by 6 bases, with 7 bases of the junction left unmatched. The CDR3 has 15 residues. Filled out from reference TRBV15 and TRBJ2-7, the complete variable domain reads DAMVIQNPRYQVTQFGKPVTLSCSQTLNHNVMYWYQQKSSQAPKLLFHYYDKDFNNEADTPDNFQSRRPNTSFCFLDIRSPGLGDTAMYLCATSRGGGAGGEQYFGPGTRLTVT.

This clone was counted a single time. The rearrangement joins TRBV9 to TRBJ1-4; 8 bases fit TRBD1. Germline values: CDR1 SGDLS, CDR2 YYNGEE. The V and J ends lost 4 bases and 3 bases, in that order; junction bases with no gene match: 5. The CDR3 has 15 residues. DNA of the CDR3: TGTGCCAGCAGCACAGGACAGGGCGCTAATGAAAAACTGTTTTTT. Translating gives CASSTGQGANEKLFF.

In its sample, this clone was seen a few times. The CDR3 region is CASSPPGLAITDTQYF. In nucleotides, the CDR3 is TGTGCCAGCAGCCCTCCGGGACTAGCTATCACAGATACGCAGTATTTT. This chain connects TRBV7-2 to TRBJ2-3, with 9 bases matching TRBD2. The J segment lost 2 bases and the V segment lost 5 bases, leaving 8 bases of the junction unmatched. This CDR3 region has 16 residues. Per the germline V gene, CDR1 is SGHTA and CDR2 is FQGNSA.